This TCR beta chain stems from a study of cytomegalovirus exposure and HLA in healthy donors (dated by TCRdb to about 2017). Concerning the study at large: An earlier analysis of several hundred of the donors reported 250 to 350 Gb of sequence data and 100 million to 140 million unique TCR beta sequences from 190 million or so T cells. An early release that covered fewer than 750 HLA-typed donors contained around 300 gigabases of sequencing data and tens of millions of unique TCR sequences. Of the 300 to 450 genotyped donors, around 81% fell in the genetic ancestry cluster associated with self-reported Caucasian donors. The study aimed to test whether signatures of past pathogen exposure could be identified by cataloging public T cell receptors. The study used immunosequencing to profile the T cell repertoires of 666 subjects and linked those repertoires to cytomegalovirus serostatus. In addition to the first cohort of about 650 subjects, a separate validation cohort of over 90 different subjects was used. The study combined high-throughput TCR immunosequencing, statistical association of individual TCRs with disease status, and machine learning to predict cytomegalovirus infection status. To study patterns of TCR occurrence, a later analysis re-analyzed previously published TCR beta repertoires from 700 or so donors and added high-resolution HLA genotyping. The later analysis used no new phenotypic data to find candidate immune exposures, relying instead on TCR beta sequences and their occurrence across donors. An earlier analysis of several hundred of the donors applied high-throughput TCR beta sequencing to assess whether each TCR beta V gene segment acted as functional or pseudogenic. Donor age, sex, ethnicity and CMV serostatus were compiled together with the repertoire data. Genome-wide SNP genotypes for about 60% of the roughly 670 donors were used in a later genetic analysis, which treated that subset as a discovery cohort. Every discovery cohort repertoire had been produced on one sequencing platform. HLA typing covered class I and class II loci at four-digit resolution. Typing coverage differed by locus: A, B, C, DRB1 and DQB1 were typed in about 620-630 donors, DQA1 in about 500, DPA1 in approximately 600, and DPB1 in around 440. Four to six DR-DQ haplotypes were handled as single units for association and clustering because linkage in the cohort was strong. Among 398 genotyped donors of the cohort, an average of roughly 230,000 unique TCR beta nucleotide sequences was sequenced per donor, of which 15% to 20% were non-productive. Summary of the overall study and its limitations: A later analysis reported that several top co-occurrence clusters appeared linked to parvovirus B19, influenza, CMV and Epstein-Barr virus. Specific HLA alleles were associated with 16,951 TCR beta sequences at a false discovery rate of 0.05 in a later analysis. The study listed approximately 150 TCR beta chains as associated with cytomegalovirus. Presence/absence analyses assumed roughly uniform sequencing depth across donors, an assumption that may not hold. In vitro tests confirmed that three of the cytomegalovirus-associated TCR beta chains recognize cytomegalovirus antigens. The classifier was reported to diagnose cytomegalovirus status with high specificity and sensitivity in both the original and validation cohorts. Correlated functional status among segregating V segments might be attributable to linkage disequilibrium, but an unknown experimental factor could not be ruled out. In a later genetic analysis, fewer N-insertions in productive TCRs were reported among donors in an Asian-associated ancestry cluster than the approximately 710-donor mean. CMV serostatus was the only immune exposure information available for the cohort. Because counts were too low, seventeen rarely observed V segments, including chromosome 9 orphons, were left out of the earlier analysis of 587 of the donors. V-gene and J-gene trimming of TCR beta chains was associated with a missense DCLRE1C variant in a later genetic analysis, and the association was replicated in an independent cohort. In a later analysis, the rate of TCR association differed among HLA loci, with DRB1 alleles having the most associated TCRs and HLA-C alleles having the fewest. In this cohort, only TCR beta chains were sequenced, and detectable features were limited by the absence of alpha or paired-chain data. Across donors, most TCR sequences were observed very rarely, whereas some public TCRs were present in many individuals. In an earlier analysis of around 600 of the donors, most TCR beta V segments appeared in productive rearrangements about 87% or about 30% of the time, broadly matching IMGT annotations. The sequencing pipeline was judged likely to have produced a cluster of highly shared sequence variants as a technical artifact. When HLA alleles, especially DR and DQ, strongly co-occurred, attributing TCR associations to individual alleles was difficult. In a later analysis, most CMV-associated TCR beta chains were found to appear HLA-restricted, with HLA associations seemingly driven largely by CMV exposure. A further reported finding was that TCR beta sequences accurately predicted the HLA-A and HLA-B alleles for most subjects in the first cohort. Because some donors lacked HLA typing at each locus, the association tests relied only on the typed subset. According to the authors, the approach could potentially be generalized to other disease states and immunological phenotypes. In a later analysis, HLA-associated TCR beta chains were found to be more clonally expanded and to have lower generation probabilities than equally common non-associated chains.

Libraries were prepared through the immunoSEQ multiplex PCR assay. For the multiplex PCR, a mixture combining 60 forward primers for TCR Vbeta segments and 13 reverse primers for TCR Jbeta segments was used. The CDR3 region of rearranged TCR beta genes was amplified from genomic DNA by a multiplex PCR assay. On the Illumina HiSeq System, the amplified TCR beta libraries were sequenced as 87-base-pair reads. On the study's bioinformatics: A later analysis counted about 76 million unique TCR beta chains across the approximately 700 repertoires, and about 10 million of these chains were shared by at least two donors. Raw reads were error-corrected and collapsed into unique sequences by a nearest-neighbor algorithm in which closely related sequences were merged to remove PCR and sequencing errors. V, D and J gene segments were assigned by aligning CDR3 sequences to IMGT reference sequences. For a sequence to be retained, a match of at least six nucleotides was required to both a V gene segment and a J gene segment. A rearrangement was called productive if the CDR3 had no stop codons and remained in frame with V and J, and every other rearrangement was called non-productive. Following IMGT convention, CDR3 was defined as the stretch from the second conserved V-encoded cysteine to the conserved J-encoded phenylalanine. The earlier analysis of some 540 of the donors excluded any sequence lacking an unambiguous match to a single V gene segment. In an earlier analysis of 587 of the donors, V segments were called functional above 56.7% productive rearrangements and were called segregating when the between-donor standard deviation exceeded 5%. A statistical classification framework was built to diagnose cytomegalovirus status from the catalog of TCR beta chain sequences. V and J gene assignment, in a later analysis, came from comparing TCR nucleotide sequences with IMGT/GENE-DB human TR gene sequences. In a later analysis, CDR3 sequences and most-parsimonious VDJ recombination scenarios were assigned using the TCRdist pipeline. In a later analysis, every TCR beta chain was defined by the combination of its CDR3 amino acid sequence and its V-gene family, and reads without a unique V-gene family were dropped. A later analysis removed 592 highly shared, low-generation-probability nucleotide sequences to deal with suspected cross-contamination and a sequencing artifact. For each public chain, a later analysis derived a clonal expansion index from normalized ranks of inferred template counts within each repertoire. Generation probabilities in a later analysis came from a VDJ recombination model fitted to out-of-frame rearrangements, and those results were checked against IGoR. Hypergeometric tests were used in a later analysis to score TCR-TCR, TCR-HLA and TCR-CMV co-occurrence, with a repertoire-size bias correction applied to the TCR pairs. False discovery rates were estimated in a later analysis by permuting HLA or CMV assignments 20 times. In a later analysis, co-occurring TCRs were grouped using DBSCAN, with TCRdist sequence similarity added in when clustering inside HLA-allele-positive subsets. Repertoires with fewer than 30,000 or more than 120,000 public chains were left out of co-occurrence clustering, as were about 5 repertoires with anomalous nucleotide sharing. TCRdb's version of the immuneACCESS table is confined to in-frame rearrangements and falls short of the full clone set. An unresolved V gene accounts for under half of the shortfall where checked; the remainder is of unknown origin. D and trimming come from the DNA, and the V and J calls and clone size come from that table. Counted in this sample were about 150,000 clones; 65% to 85% of them appeared once. The top ten clonotypes cover approximately 4.2% of the sample.

In total, over 600 healthy bone marrow donors made up the cohort. At the time of sampling, every cohort member was nominally healthy, though immune exposures that went unrecorded were likely present. The donor tested CMV seropositive, placing the donor among the 250 to 350 seropositive members of the cohort. Every donor gave a peripheral blood sample, and the peripheral blood mononuclear cells from that sample were used for TCR beta sequencing. The Qiagen DNeasy Blood Extraction Kit was used to extract genomic DNA from the blood cell samples. As concerns this clone: This clone's antigen is unknown. No much larger clonotype is one base removed from it; base qualities were not supplied.

Sequenced: PBMCs. This TCR was sampled from a middle-aged woman in good health and CMV-seropositive.

CDR3 reads: CASQQGYGQPQHF. The DNA reads as follows: TGTGCCAGCCAACAGGGGTACGGGCAGCCCCAGCATTTT. This chain joins TRBV28 to TRBJ1-5, with 7 junctional bases fitting TRBD1. Unmatched junction bases come to 8, with V trimmed by 8 bases and J by 7 bases. From cysteine to phenylalanine, the CDR3 is 13 amino acids long. CDR3 DNA only is kept here, 39 bases in frame from base 1. The germline V gene gives CDR1 as MDHEN and CDR2 as SYDVKM.